Described below is a single TCR beta chain sequence and its context. These data belong to a study of blood T cell repertoires in COVID-19. At the level of the study: The origin of the acute and convalescent COVID-19 samples was the United States, Italy and Spain. In each case, the material was cDNA or gDNA derived from T cells, B-cell-depleted T cells, or PBMCs.

How the authors handled the data: Reference gene primer amplification in the assay estimated nucleated cell counts. The method was immunoSEQ multiplex PCR; TCRdb's version includes in-frame clones alone and lacks a portion of them. V and J calls plus clone size are reproduced from that table; the DNA served to infer D and trimming. The top ten hold 16% of the sample, which has under 140,000 clones, about four fifths seen once. CDR3 length: 15 residues. Germline CDR1 reads SNHLY; CDR2 reads FYNNEI. The V end was cut by 1 base, the J end by 3 bases, with 12 bases between. This clonotype was sampled from an older woman with acute or convalescent COVID-19. This chain links TRBV2 with TRBJ2-5; a weak D match, TRBD1 (5 bases). Material for sequencing was peripheral blood. The CDR3 DNA sequence: TGTGCCAGCAGTGAAGACAGGTTAGGCAAAGAGACCCAGTACTTC. This encodes CASSEDRLGKETQYF.